Listed below are T cell receptor beta chains from one sample, sequenced in a study of beta chain features in type 1 diabetes. Sequenced by immunoSEQ multiplex PCR; TCRdb stores in-frame clones only, minus some. The sample has around 14,000 clones, approximately 64% seen once; the top ten hold about 0.6%. Sequenced material: stem cell memory CD4+ T cells from blood. The receptors come from a woman aged 18-29 years with type 1 diabetes. The CDR3 runs from the conserved cysteine through the conserved F or W. Each record gives: D gene, V gene, clone size, J gene, CDR3 DNA, CDR3 protein. The D gene is left open where the match is weak. Only some rows state a clone size, as once, few, many or a class for expanded clones.

d_gene: TRBD2
v_gene: TRBV10-3
abundance: .
j_gene: TRBJ2-2
CDR3nt: TGTGCCATCAGTCACTCGACTAGCGGGGGGACGAACACCGGGGAGCTGTTTTTT
CDR3aa: CAISHSTSGGTNTGELFF

d_gene: TRBD1
v_gene: TRBV6-6
abundance: few
j_gene: TRBJ1-3
CDR3nt: TGTGCCAGCAGTTCTACGTCAGGGGGCCCTGGAAACACCATATATTTT
CDR3aa: CASSSTSGGPGNTIYF

d_gene: TRBD1
v_gene: TRBV29-1
abundance: .
j_gene: TRBJ2-2
CDR3nt: TGCAGCGTGGGGGACAGGTGGAACACCGGGGAGCTGTTTTTT
CDR3aa: CSVGDRWNTGELFF

d_gene: TRBD1
v_gene: TRBV6-5
abundance: few
j_gene: TRBJ2-2
CDR3nt: TGTGCCAGGACCTTATACCGGGACAGCACCGGGGAGCTGTTTTTT
CDR3aa: CARTLYRDSTGELFF

d_gene: .
v_gene: TRBV5-4
abundance: .
j_gene: TRBJ1-5
CDR3nt: TGTGCCAGCAGCTTGGATGCGGGACCCAATCAGCCCCAGCATTTT
CDR3aa: CASSLDAGPNQPQHF

d_gene: .
v_gene: TRBV7-2
abundance: .
j_gene: TRBJ2-5
CDR3nt: TGTGCCAGCAGCTTAGTGTCTACCCAACCGCAAGAGACCCAGTACTTC
CDR3aa: CASSLVSTQPQETQYF

d_gene: TRBD1
v_gene: TRBV7-8
abundance: once
j_gene: TRBJ2-1
CDR3nt: TGTGCCAGCAGCCGAGGGACAGCCGAGGATGAGCAGTTCTTC
CDR3aa: CASSRGTAEDEQFF

d_gene: TRBD1
v_gene: TRBV14
abundance: .
j_gene: TRBJ2-4
CDR3nt: TGTGCCAGCAGCCAATCCGGACAGGGGGGCATTCAGTACTTC
CDR3aa: CASSQSGQGGIQYF

d_gene: TRBD2
v_gene: TRBV28
abundance: few
j_gene: TRBJ2-1
CDR3nt: TGTGCCAGCAGTCCCGGACTAGCGGGAGCCCCCAGGGGAGATGAGCAGTTCTTC
CDR3aa: CASSPGLAGAPRGDEQFF

d_gene: TRBD1
v_gene: TRBV6-1
abundance: .
j_gene: TRBJ2-5
CDR3nt: TGTGCCAGCAGTGGAAACAGGGGGTGGGAGACCCAGTACTTC
CDR3aa: CASSGNRGWETQYF

d_gene: TRBD1
v_gene: TRBV18
abundance: .
j_gene: TRBJ1-5
CDR3nt: TGTGCCAGCTCACCGGACAGGGGAAGGCAGCCCCAGCATTTT
CDR3aa: CASSPDRGRQPQHF

d_gene: .
v_gene: TRBV9
abundance: .
j_gene: TRBJ1-6
CDR3nt: TGTGCCAGCAGCGTCGACAGCCTGAGCTCCTATAATTCACCCCTCCACTTT
CDR3aa: CASSVDSLSSYNSPLHF

d_gene: .
v_gene: TRBV5-1
abundance: .
j_gene: TRBJ2-1
CDR3nt: TGCGCCAGCACCTTGATCTCCACCGGGAGTCCGGATGAGCAGTTCTTC
CDR3aa: CASTLISTGSPDEQFF

d_gene: .
v_gene: TRBV20-1
abundance: .
j_gene: TRBJ2-7
CDR3nt: TGCAGTGCTCTGCGGGGCGAGCAGTACTTC
CDR3aa: CSALRGEQYF

d_gene: TRBD2
v_gene: TRBV12-5
abundance: .
j_gene: TRBJ2-1
CDR3nt: TGTGCTAGTGCTTCCTGGGAGGGAGGGGCGCCGAATGAGCAGTTCTTC
CDR3aa: CASASWEGGAPNEQFF

d_gene: TRBD1
v_gene: TRBV6-1
abundance: .
j_gene: TRBJ2-7
CDR3nt: TGTGCCAGCAGGACAGGGACCGGCGAGCAGTACTTC
CDR3aa: CASRTGTGEQYF

d_gene: TRBD2
v_gene: TRBV2
abundance: .
j_gene: TRBJ2-7
CDR3nt: TGTGCCAGCAATGAGCGGGAGGGCAACGAGCAGTACTTC
CDR3aa: CASNEREGNEQYF

d_gene: TRBD2
v_gene: TRBV7-9
abundance: few
j_gene: TRBJ2-7
CDR3nt: TGTGCCAGCAGCTTAGTTGGTGGGACTAACTCCTACGAGCAGTACTTC
CDR3aa: CASSLVGGTNSYEQYF

d_gene: TRBD2
v_gene: TRBV9
abundance: .
j_gene: TRBJ2-1
CDR3nt: TGTGCCAGCAGCGTCAACCTACCGGGGACTAGCGGATACAATGAGCAGTTCTTC
CDR3aa: CASSVNLPGTSGYNEQFF

d_gene: .
v_gene: TRBV2
abundance: few
j_gene: TRBJ1-5
CDR3nt: TGTGCCAGCAGTGAAAACCCCAGGGGTTTAAGCAATCAGCCCCAGCATTTT
CDR3aa: CASSENPRGLSNQPQHF

d_gene: TRBD2
v_gene: TRBV29-1
abundance: .
j_gene: TRBJ2-1
CDR3nt: TGCAGCGTGATCACCGGGACTAGCGGTAACAATGAGCAGTTCTTC
CDR3aa: CSVITGTSGNNEQFF

d_gene: TRBD1
v_gene: TRBV11-2
abundance: .
j_gene: TRBJ1-1
CDR3nt: TGTGCCAGCAGCTCGGGACAGAATTTGGCTATGAACACTGAAGCTTTCTTT
CDR3aa: CASSSGQNLAMNTEAFF

d_gene: TRBD2
v_gene: TRBV19
abundance: .
j_gene: TRBJ2-7
CDR3nt: TGTGCCAGTAGTATAGGGGAGGGCTACGAGCAGTACTTC
CDR3aa: CASSIGEGYEQYF

d_gene: TRBD1
v_gene: TRBV6-5
abundance: .
j_gene: TRBJ2-3
CDR3nt: TGTGCCAGCAGTTACACCACGACAGGGACAGATACGCAGTATTTT
CDR3aa: CASSYTTTGTDTQYF

d_gene: .
v_gene: TRBV2
abundance: .
j_gene: TRBJ2-5
CDR3nt: TGTGCCAGCAATTATCAAGAGACCCAGTACTTC
CDR3aa: CASNYQETQYF

d_gene: TRBD2
v_gene: TRBV27
abundance: .
j_gene: TRBJ2-7
CDR3nt: TGTGCCAGCAGGGCTAGCGGGGCTTACGAGCAGTACTTC
CDR3aa: CASRASGAYEQYF

d_gene: .
v_gene: TRBV28
abundance: .
j_gene: TRBJ2-7
CDR3nt: TGTGCCAGCAGTTTAGTCGGTACCTACGAGCAGTACTTC
CDR3aa: CASSLVGTYEQYF

d_gene: .
v_gene: TRBV6-6
abundance: .
j_gene: TRBJ2-5
CDR3nt: TGTGCCAGCAGTTGGACTGAACAAGAGACCCAGTACTTC
CDR3aa: CASSWTEQETQYF

d_gene: .
v_gene: TRBV11-2
abundance: .
j_gene: TRBJ1-5
CDR3nt: TGTGCCAGCAGCCCCGGGGGTGATCAGCCCCAGCATTTT
CDR3aa: CASSPGGDQPQHF

d_gene: TRBD2
v_gene: TRBV28
abundance: .
j_gene: TRBJ2-7
CDR3nt: TGTGCCAGCAGTTCGGGGACTAGCGGTTCCAACGAGCAGTACTTC
CDR3aa: CASSSGTSGSNEQYF

d_gene: .
v_gene: TRBV9
abundance: .
j_gene: TRBJ1-1
CDR3nt: TGTGCCAGCAGACCGGGAGAGAGGGGCACTGAAGCTTTCTTT
CDR3aa: CASRPGERGTEAFF

d_gene: TRBD1
v_gene: TRBV18
abundance: .
j_gene: TRBJ1-4
CDR3nt: TGTGCCAGCTCACCCACGACAGGGTTGCAGGAAAAACTGTTTTTT
CDR3aa: CASSPTTGLQEKLFF

d_gene: TRBD2
v_gene: TRBV7-9
abundance: .
j_gene: TRBJ2-3
CDR3nt: TGTGCCAGCAGCCGGGCTGCGGGAGGGCCGTGGGGGCAGTATTTT
CDR3aa: CASSRAAGGPWGQYF

d_gene: .
v_gene: TRBV30
abundance: .
j_gene: TRBJ1-4
CDR3nt: TGTGCCTGGAGTGGGGGAGGGGGTGAAAAACTGTTTTTT
CDR3aa: CAWSGGGGEKLFF

d_gene: TRBD1
v_gene: TRBV9
abundance: .
j_gene: TRBJ1-6
CDR3nt: TGTGCCAGCAGCGTAGATCCACAGGGGATTAATTCACCCCTCCACTTT
CDR3aa: CASSVDPQGINSPLHF

d_gene: TRBD2
v_gene: TRBV7-2
abundance: .
j_gene: TRBJ2-5
CDR3nt: TGTGCCAGCAGCAGGACTAGCGCACAAGAGACCCAGTACTTC
CDR3aa: CASSRTSAQETQYF

d_gene: .
v_gene: TRBV30
abundance: .
j_gene: TRBJ1-4
CDR3nt: TGTGCCTGGAGACATGGAGGTGAAAAACTGTTTTTT
CDR3aa: CAWRHGGEKLFF

d_gene: .
v_gene: TRBV30
abundance: .
j_gene: TRBJ1-2
CDR3nt: TGTGCCTGGAGTACGATACAGGTTACCTATGGCTACACCTTC
CDR3aa: CAWSTIQVTYGYTF

d_gene: .
v_gene: TRBV29-1
abundance: .
j_gene: TRBJ1-5
CDR3nt: TGCAGCGTTGCCTACAGAAATCAGCCCCAGCATTTT
CDR3aa: CSVAYRNQPQHF

d_gene: .
v_gene: TRBV5-1
abundance: .
j_gene: TRBJ1-4
CDR3nt: TGCGCCAGCAGCTCGGGACAAAATAATGAAAAACTGTTTTTT
CDR3aa: CASSSGQNNEKLFF

d_gene: TRBD2
v_gene: TRBV14
abundance: .
j_gene: TRBJ2-2
CDR3nt: TGTGCCAGCAGCCAATGGACTAGCGGACGGACGGGGGAGCTGTTTTTT
CDR3aa: CASSQWTSGRTGELFF

d_gene: TRBD2
v_gene: TRBV10-3
abundance: .
j_gene: TRBJ2-5
CDR3nt: TGTGCCATCAGTGAAGGGACTAGCGGATCCGCTGGGAGGGAGACCCAGTACTTC
CDR3aa: CAISEGTSGSAGRETQYF

d_gene: TRBD1
v_gene: TRBV10-3
abundance: .
j_gene: TRBJ2-7
CDR3nt: TGTGCCATCAGGCCCGGGACAGGATCGGGTGAGCAGTACTTC
CDR3aa: CAIRPGTGSGEQYF

d_gene: .
v_gene: TRBV10-3
abundance: .
j_gene: TRBJ2-1
CDR3nt: TGTGCCATCAGTGAGTCGGGGACATTAACCTACAATGAGCAGTTCTTC
CDR3aa: CAISESGTLTYNEQFF

d_gene: TRBD2
v_gene: TRBV11-3
abundance: few
j_gene: TRBJ2-1
CDR3nt: TGTGCCAGCAGCCTCCTAGCGGGATTACGTGAGCAGTTCTTC
CDR3aa: CASSLLAGLREQFF